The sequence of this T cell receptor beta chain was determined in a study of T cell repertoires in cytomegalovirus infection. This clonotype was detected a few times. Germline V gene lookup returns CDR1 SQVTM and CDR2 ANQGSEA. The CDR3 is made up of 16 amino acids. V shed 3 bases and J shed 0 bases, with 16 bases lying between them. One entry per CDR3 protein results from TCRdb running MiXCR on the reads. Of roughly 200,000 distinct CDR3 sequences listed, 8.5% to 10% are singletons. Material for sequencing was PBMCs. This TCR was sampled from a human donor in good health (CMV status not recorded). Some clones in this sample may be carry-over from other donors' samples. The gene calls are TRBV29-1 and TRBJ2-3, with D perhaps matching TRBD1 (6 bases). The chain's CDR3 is CSVDGVTGQSTDTQYF. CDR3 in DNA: TGCAGCGTTGATGGGGTCACCGGACAGAGCACAGATACGCAGTATTTT.